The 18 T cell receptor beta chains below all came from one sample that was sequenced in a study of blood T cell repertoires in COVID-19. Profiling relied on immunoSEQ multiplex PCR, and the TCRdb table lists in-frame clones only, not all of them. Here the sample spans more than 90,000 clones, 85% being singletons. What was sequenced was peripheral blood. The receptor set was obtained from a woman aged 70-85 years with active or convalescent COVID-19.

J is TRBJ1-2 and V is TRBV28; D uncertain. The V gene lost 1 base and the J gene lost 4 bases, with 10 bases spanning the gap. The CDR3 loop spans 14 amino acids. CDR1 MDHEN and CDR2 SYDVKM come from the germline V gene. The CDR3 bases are TGTGCCAGCAGTTTATCCGAGGCTAGCTATGGCTACACCTTC. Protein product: CASSLSEASYGYTF.

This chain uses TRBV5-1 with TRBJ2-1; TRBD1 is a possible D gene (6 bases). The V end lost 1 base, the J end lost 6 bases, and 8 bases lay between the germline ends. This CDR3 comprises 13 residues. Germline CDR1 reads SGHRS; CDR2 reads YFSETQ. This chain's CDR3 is CASSLTGPNEQFF. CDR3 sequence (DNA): TGCGCCAGCAGCTTGACAGGGCCCAATGAGCAGTTCTTC.

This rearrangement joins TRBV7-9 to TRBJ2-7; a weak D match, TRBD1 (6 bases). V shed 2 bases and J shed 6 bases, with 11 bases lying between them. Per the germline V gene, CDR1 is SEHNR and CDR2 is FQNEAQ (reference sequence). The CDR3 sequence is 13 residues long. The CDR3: CASSLNTGSEQYF. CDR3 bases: TGTGCCAGCAGCTTAAACACAGGGTCCGAGCAGTACTTC.

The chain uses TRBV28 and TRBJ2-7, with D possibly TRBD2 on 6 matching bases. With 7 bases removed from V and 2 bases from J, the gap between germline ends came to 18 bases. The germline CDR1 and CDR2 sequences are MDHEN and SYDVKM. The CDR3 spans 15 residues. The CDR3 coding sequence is TGTGCCAGCAAAATGGAGGGGTGGCCTCCCTACGAGCAGTACTTC. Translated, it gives CASKMEGWPPYEQYF.

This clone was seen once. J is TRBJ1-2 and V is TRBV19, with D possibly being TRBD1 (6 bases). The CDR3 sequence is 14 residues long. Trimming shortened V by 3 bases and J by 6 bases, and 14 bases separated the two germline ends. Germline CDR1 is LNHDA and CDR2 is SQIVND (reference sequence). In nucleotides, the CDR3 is TGTGCCAGTAGTATCGGACAGTCGGTGGATGGCTACACCTTC. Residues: CASSIGQSVDGYTF.

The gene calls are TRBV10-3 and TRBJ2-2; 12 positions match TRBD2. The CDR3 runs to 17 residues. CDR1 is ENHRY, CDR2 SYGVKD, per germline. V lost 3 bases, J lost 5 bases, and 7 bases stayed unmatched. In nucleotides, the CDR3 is TGTGCCATCAGTGATTGGACTAGCGGGGACGGGACCGGGGAGCTGTTTTTT. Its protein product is CAISDWTSGDGTGELFF.

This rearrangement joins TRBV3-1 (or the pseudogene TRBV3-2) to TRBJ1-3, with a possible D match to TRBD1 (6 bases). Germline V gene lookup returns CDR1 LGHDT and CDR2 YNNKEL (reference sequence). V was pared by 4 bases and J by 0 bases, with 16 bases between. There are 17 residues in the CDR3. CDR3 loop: CASSLLQGPSSGNTIYF. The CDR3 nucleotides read TGTGCCAGCAGCCTATTACAGGGACCAAGCTCTGGAAACACCATATATTTT.

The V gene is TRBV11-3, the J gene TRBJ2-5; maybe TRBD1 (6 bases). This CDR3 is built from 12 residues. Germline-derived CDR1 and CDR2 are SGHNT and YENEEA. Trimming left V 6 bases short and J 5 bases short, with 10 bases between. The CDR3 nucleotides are TGTGCCAGCAGGCACAGGGAGGAGACCCAGTACTTC. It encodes CASRHREETQYF. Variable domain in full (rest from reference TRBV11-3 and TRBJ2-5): EAGVVQSPRYKIIEKKQPVAFWCNPISGHNTLYWYLQNLGQGPELLIRYENEEAVDDSQLPKDRFSAERLKGVDSTLKIQPAELGDSAVYLCASRHREETQYFGPGTRLLVL.

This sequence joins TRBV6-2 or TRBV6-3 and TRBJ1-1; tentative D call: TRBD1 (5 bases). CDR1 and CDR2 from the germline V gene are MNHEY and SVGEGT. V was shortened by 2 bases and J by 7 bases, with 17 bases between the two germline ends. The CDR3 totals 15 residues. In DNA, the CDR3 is TGTGCCAGCAGTTACAGGGGTCAGGTCGTGGGTGAAGCTTTCTTT. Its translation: CASSYRGQVVGEAFF.

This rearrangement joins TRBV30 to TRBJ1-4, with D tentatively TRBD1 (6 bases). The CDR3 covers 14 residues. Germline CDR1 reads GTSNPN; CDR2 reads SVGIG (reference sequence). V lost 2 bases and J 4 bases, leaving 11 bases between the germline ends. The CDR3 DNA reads TGTGCCTGGAGTCGGGACACCGGTAATGAAAAACTGTTTTTT. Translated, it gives CAWSRDTGNEKLFF.

The CDR3 here is CASTPTGANYGYTF. CDR3 sequence (DNA): TGTGCCAGTACTCCTACAGGGGCTAACTATGGCTACACCTTC. The J gene is TRBJ1-2, the V gene TRBV19; 7 positions match TRBD1. Germline V CDR1 and CDR2: LNHDA, SQIVND (reference sequence). This CDR3 region has 14 residues. The V gene end was trimmed by 7 bases and the J gene end by 0 bases; junction bases not matched to a gene: 5. The full variable domain, with the rest looked up from reference TRBV19 and TRBJ1-2, is DGGITQSPKYLFRKEGQNVTLSCEQNLNHDAMYWYRQDPGQGLRLIYYSQIVNDFQKGDIAEGYSVSREKKESFPLTVTSAQKNPTAFYLCASTPTGANYGYTFGSGTRLTVV.

CDR3 DNA: TGTGCCAGCAGCGTAGGGGGACTAGCGGGGGCCGGAGTGGATACGCAGTATTTT. Translation gives CASSVGGLAGAGVDTQYF. The chain has TRBV9 and TRBJ2-3; 14 positions agree with TRBD2. Trimming removed 0 bases from V and 6 bases from J; junction bases left unmatched: 9. The V gene's germline CDR1 is SGDLS and CDR2 YYNGEE. CDR3 length equals 18 residues.

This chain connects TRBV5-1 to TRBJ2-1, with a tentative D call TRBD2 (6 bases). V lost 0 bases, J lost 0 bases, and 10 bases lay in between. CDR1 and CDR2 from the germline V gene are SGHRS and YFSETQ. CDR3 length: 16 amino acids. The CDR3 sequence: CASSLDLGGSYNEQFF. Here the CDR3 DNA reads TGCGCCAGCAGCTTGGATTTGGGGGGCTCCTACAATGAGCAGTTCTTC.

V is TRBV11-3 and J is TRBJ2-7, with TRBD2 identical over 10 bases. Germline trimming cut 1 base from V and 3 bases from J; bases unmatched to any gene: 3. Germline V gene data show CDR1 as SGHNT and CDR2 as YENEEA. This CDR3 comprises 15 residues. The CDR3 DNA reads TGTGCCAGCAGCTTAGCTAGCGGGAGTAGCTACGAGCAGTACTTC. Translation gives CASSLASGSSYEQYF. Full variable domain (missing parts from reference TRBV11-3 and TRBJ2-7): EAGVVQSPRYKIIEKKQPVAFWCNPISGHNTLYWYLQNLGQGPELLIRYENEEAVDDSQLPKDRFSAERLKGVDSTLKIQPAELGDSAVYLCASSLASGSSYEQYFGPGTRLTVT.

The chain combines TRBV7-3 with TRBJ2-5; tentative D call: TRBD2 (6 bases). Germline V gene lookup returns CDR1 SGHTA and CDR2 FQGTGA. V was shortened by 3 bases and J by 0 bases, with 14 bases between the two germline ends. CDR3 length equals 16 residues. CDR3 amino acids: CASSFLGLPYQETQYF. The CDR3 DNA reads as TGTGCCAGCAGCTTCTTGGGACTCCCGTACCAAGAGACCCAGTACTTC.

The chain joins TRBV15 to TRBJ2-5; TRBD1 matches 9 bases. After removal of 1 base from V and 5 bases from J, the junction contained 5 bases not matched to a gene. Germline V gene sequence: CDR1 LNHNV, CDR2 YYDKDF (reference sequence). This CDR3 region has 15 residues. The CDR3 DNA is TGTGCCACCAGCAGAGCCGGGACAGGGATGGAGACCCAGTACTTC. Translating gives CATSRAGTGMETQYF.

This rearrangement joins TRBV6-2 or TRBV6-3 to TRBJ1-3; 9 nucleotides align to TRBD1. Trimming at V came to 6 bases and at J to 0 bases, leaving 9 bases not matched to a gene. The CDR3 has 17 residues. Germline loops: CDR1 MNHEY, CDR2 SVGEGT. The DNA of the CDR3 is TGTGCCAGCAGCCGTCCCGGGACAGGGATCTCTGGAAACACCATATATTTT. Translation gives CASSRPGTGISGNTIYF.

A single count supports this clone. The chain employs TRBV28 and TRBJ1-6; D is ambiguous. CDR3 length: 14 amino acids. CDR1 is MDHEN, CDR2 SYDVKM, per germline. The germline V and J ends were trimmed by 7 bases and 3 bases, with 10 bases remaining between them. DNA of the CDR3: TGTGCCAGCACCGGCGGGAACTATAATTCACCCCTCCACTTT. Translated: CASTGGNYNSPLHF.